This passage covers 19 T cell receptor beta chains from one sample sequenced in a study of cytomegalovirus exposure and HLA in healthy donors. The PCR ran on 60 Vbeta and 13 Jbeta primers. Sequencing was performed with immunoSEQ multiplex PCR; in TCRdb, only in-frame clones are kept and a portion is missing. Seen here are under 250,000 clones, about 80% observed once, and the top ten hold 1.9%. Input material: PBMCs. Source of these receptors: a man aged 25-45 years in good health and CMV-seronegative.

The chain combines TRBV6-5 with TRBJ2-7; D unresolved. This CDR3 contains 13 residues. Trimming shortened V by 5 bases and J by 1 base, and 9 bases separated the two germline ends. The germline V gene has CDR1 MNHEY and CDR2 SVGAGI. This CDR3 is CASSTPRSYEQYF. Written as DNA, the CDR3 is TGTGCCAGCAGTACCCCCAGGTCCTACGAGCAGTACTTC.

This chain uses TRBV9 with TRBJ2-2, with no clear D. Germline V CDR1 and CDR2: SGDLS, YYNGEE. Trimming shortened V by 0 bases and J by 1 base, and 7 bases separated the two germline ends. The CDR3 length is 15 residues. The CDR3 nucleotides read TGTGCCAGCAGCGTAGATCCAGGGAACACCGGGGAGCTGTTTTTT. This translates into CASSVDPGNTGELFF.

The chain combines TRBV2 with TRBJ1-1; 8 nucleotides line up with TRBD1. The V gene's germline CDR1 is SNHLY and CDR2 FYNNEI. This CDR3 spans 19 amino acids. After removal of 3 bases from V and 5 bases from J, the junction contained 20 bases not matched to a gene. CDR3 coding DNA: TGTGCCAGCAGTGATCATGGGTGGGCCAGGGGGCCTGCGGGGACTGAAGCTTTCTTT. Amino acids: CASSDHGWARGPAGTEAFF. The full variable domain, in which reference TRBV2 and TRBJ1-1 provide the parts outside the CDR3, is EPEVTQTPSHQVTQMGQEVILRCVPISNHLYFYWYRQILGQKVEFLVSFYNNEISEKSEIFDDQFSVERPDGSNFTLKIRSTKLEDSAMYFCASSDHGWARGPAGTEAFFGQGTRLTVV.

This clone was recorded once. The chain couples TRBV10-3 to TRBJ1-1; TRBD1 aligns across 9 bases. The length of the CDR3 is 15 residues. V was pared by 7 bases and J by 0 bases, with 6 bases of the junction left unmatched. Per germline, CDR1 ENHRY and CDR2 SYGVKD. As DNA, the CDR3 is TGTGCCATCAATCCCGGGACAGGGATGAACACTGAAGCTTTCTTT. Its translation is CAINPGTGMNTEAFF.

The V gene is TRBV28, the J gene TRBJ1-2, with 8 bases fitting TRBD1. CDR1 and CDR2 from the germline V gene are MDHEN and SYDVKM. The CDR3 is made up of 15 amino acids. V was pared by 7 bases and J by 1 base, with 8 bases of the junction left unmatched. The CDR3 spells CASNPLGQGNYGYTF. The CDR3 nucleotides are TGTGCCAGCAACCCCCTCGGACAGGGTAACTATGGCTACACCTTC.

This chain connects TRBV6-1 to TRBJ1-1; maybe TRBD1 (6 bases). CDR1 MNHNS and CDR2 SASEGT come from the germline V gene. The V gene lost 7 bases and the J gene lost 4 bases, with 16 bases spanning the gap. The CDR3 sequence is 14 residues long. CDR3 sequence (DNA): TGTGCCAGCACGCCTCGAGGGGGGGGCACTGAAGCTTTCTTT. Translation gives CASTPRGGGTEAFF.

In this sample, this clone turned up once. CDR3: CATSMAGVTYNEQFF. The CDR3 DNA follows: TGTGCCACCTCGATGGCGGGAGTTACGTACAATGAGCAGTTCTTC. The genes are TRBV19 and TRBJ2-1, with 7 positions matching TRBD2. V shed 10 bases and J 4 bases; nucleotides not matched to a gene: 13. The CDR3 is made up of 15 amino acids. Germline values: CDR1 LNHDA, CDR2 SQIVND (reference sequence).

The chain combines TRBV28 with TRBJ2-7; maybe TRBD1 (5 bases). The CDR3 runs 13 residues. V lost 6 bases and J lost 2, with 11 bases in between. Germline CDR1 reads MDHEN; CDR2 reads SYDVKM. CDR3 nucleotides: TGTGCCAGCAGAGTGGACACTACCTACGAGCAGTACTTC. Protein sequence: CASRVDTTYEQYF.

This clone appeared once. No conserved phenylalanine or tryptophan is present at the end of the CDR3, so a read error is the likely explanation. The DNA is left out, because the CDR3 cannot be placed on it with certainty; the CDR3 is given as TCRdb lists it. The chain uses TRBV27 and TRBJ2-7; the D call in the table, TRBD1, was not verified against the DNA. The CDR3 sequence runs 11 residues, both termini included. The germline V gene has CDR1 MNHEY and CDR2 SMNVEV (reference sequence). CDR3 residues: CASSNSGQGVL.

The chain recombines TRBV7-6 with TRBJ2-3, with D possibly being TRBD2 (6 bases). Germline CDR1 is SGHVS and CDR2 is FNYEAQ. With 0 bases removed from V and 5 bases from J, the gap between germline ends came to 9 bases. The CDR3 runs 14 residues. CDR3 sequence (DNA): TGTGCCAGCAGCTTAGCGGGGGGAGTAGATACGCAGTATTTT. Translating gives CASSLAGGVDTQYF. Full variable domain (missing parts from reference TRBV7-6 and TRBJ2-3): GAGVSQSPRYKVTKRGQDVALRCDPISGHVSLYWYRQALGQGPEFLTYFNYEAQQDKSGLPNDRFSAERPEGSISTLTIQRTEQRDSAMYRCASSLAGGVDTQYFGPGTRLTVL.

V gene TRBV28 combines with J gene TRBJ2-1; no clear D gene. Germline V gene sequence: CDR1 MDHEN, CDR2 SYDVKM. CDR3 length: 13 residues. The V end lost 5 bases, the J end lost 5 bases, and 10 bases lay between the germline ends. CDR3 sequence: CASSPRSDNEQFF. CDR3 bases: TGTGCCAGCAGTCCGAGATCCGACAATGAGCAGTTCTTC.

J is TRBJ2-7 and V is TRBV2; D ambiguous. This CDR3 spans 15 amino acids. CDR1 and CDR2 from the germline V gene are SNHLY and FYNNEI. The V end was cut by 5 bases, the J end by 3 bases, with 17 bases between. CDR3 coding DNA: TGTGCCAGCAGTATAAGCGTCGGAGAAAGCTACGAGCAGTACTTC. As protein: CASSISVGESYEQYF.

The chain recombines TRBV7-3 with TRBJ2-1; the match to TRBD2 covers 14 bases. Unmatched junction bases numbered 9, after V lost 5 bases and J lost 9 bases. The germline gives CDR1 SGHTA, CDR2 FQGTGA. The CDR3 contains 16 residues. The CDR3 reads CASSPWGLAGELEQFF. DNA of the CDR3: TGTGCCAGCAGCCCCTGGGGACTAGCGGGAGAACTTGAGCAGTTCTTC.

This clone has a single count. This rearrangement joins TRBV21-1 to TRBJ2-5; TRBD1 is taken as the D call from the table, unchecked against the DNA. TRBV21-1 is shown as a pseudogene. The CDR3 has 17 amino acids. The CDR3 region is CASSKEVVPGGGETQYF. Here the CDR3 DNA reads TGTGCCAGCAGCAAAGAGGTAGTTCCAGGGGGAGGAGAGACCCAGTACTTC.

The gene calls are TRBV4-1 and TRBJ2-7; 9 bases line up with TRBD1. Germline assignment: CDR1 MGHRA and CDR2 YSYEKL. This CDR3 has 17 residues. V trimming: 3 bases; J trimming: 5 bases; junction bases outside the gene matches: 14. DNA of the CDR3: TGCGCCAGCAGCCAGGGTATACAGGGGGCGCTTGATGACGAGCAGTACTTC. It encodes CASSQGIQGALDDEQYF.

The gene calls are TRBV28 and TRBJ1-5; no reliable D call. The CDR3 has 13 amino acids. The germline V gene has CDR1 MDHEN and CDR2 SYDVKM. V lost 5 bases and J 3 bases, leaving 8 bases between the germline ends. CDR3 in DNA: TGTGCCAGCAGTGGGCAGATCAATCAGCCCCAGCATTTT. Translated: CASSGQINQPQHF.

This clone was counted only a few times. V is TRBV19 and J is TRBJ2-1; tentative D call: TRBD2 (5 bases). V lost 4 bases and J 9 bases, leaving 16 bases between the germline ends. This CDR3 spans 14 amino acids. Germline V CDR1 and CDR2: LNHDA, SQIVND (reference sequence). CDR3 amino acids: CASSTTEALSEQFF. CDR3 DNA: TGTGCCAGTAGTACGACGGAGGCGCTCTCTGAGCAGTTCTTC.

This chain uses TRBV27 with TRBJ2-1; a possible D gene is TRBD1 (5 bases). The CDR3 covers 14 residues. Trimming took 7 bases from V and 5 from J, leaving 15 bases between them. The germline V gene encodes CDR1 MNHEY and CDR2 SMNVEV (reference sequence). CDR3 DNA sequence: TGTGCCAGCACATACGGGCAGGGTGACAATGAGCAGTTCTTC. Its translation is CASTYGQGDNEQFF.

This clone appeared a single time. The genes are TRBV7-9 and TRBJ1-6; 8 bases match TRBD1. The junction had 6 bases not matched to a gene; V was cut back by 5 bases and J by 6 bases. The CDR3 length is 15 residues. The germline V gene has CDR1 SEHNR and CDR2 FQNEAQ (reference sequence). The CDR3 nucleotides read TGTGCCAGCAGCCGAAGACAGGGGATTAATTCACCCCTCCACTTT. It encodes CASSRRQGINSPLHF.